The 10 T cell receptor beta chains below come from one sample, sequenced in a study of blood T cell repertoires in COVID-19. Libraries were prepared by immunoSEQ multiplex PCR; TCRdb keeps only in-frame clonotypes and omits some of them. The sample contains about 120,000 clones, more than 75% of which appear only once. Sequencing was carried out using peripheral blood. These receptors were obtained from a woman aged 45 to 65 with acute or convalescent COVID-19.

The count of this clone is one. The chain joins TRBV5-6 to TRBJ1-3; unclear D gene. Germline CDR1 is SGHDT and CDR2 is YYEEEE. CDR3 size: 11 residues. V gave up 1 base and J gave up 7 bases, with 3 bases separating them. In nucleotides, the CDR3 is TGTGCCAGCAGCTTGCAGAACACCATATATTTT. The encoded protein is CASSLQNTIYF.

This clone was picked up a small number of times. V is TRBV10-2 and J is TRBJ1-1; D is unresolved. The CDR3 covers 13 residues. Germline loops: CDR1 WSHSY, CDR2 SAAADI. The V end was cut by 5 bases, the J end by 2 bases, with 9 bases between. The CDR3 reads CASSKQSNTEAFF. The CDR3, as DNA: TGCGCCAGCAGTAAACAGAGTAACACTGAAGCTTTCTTT.

This chain uses TRBV30 with TRBJ1-2, with D perhaps matching TRBD1 (5 bases). CDR3 size: 12 residues. Germline-derived CDR1 and CDR2 are GTSNPN and SVGIG (reference sequence). Deletions cut 2 bases from V and 8 bases from J, with 12 bases between. As DNA, the CDR3 is TGTGCCTGGAGTCCAGGGAGCGGGGGCTACACCTTC. Amino acids: CAWSPGSGGYTF.

This clone was detected only a few times. The chain joins TRBV27 to TRBJ2-7; 8 bases fit TRBD1. This CDR3 has 16 amino acids. With V trimmed by 3 bases and J by 6 bases, 13 bases remained unmatched. CDR1 MNHEY and CDR2 SMNVEV come from the germline V gene (reference sequence). In DNA form, the CDR3 reads TGTGCCAGCAGTTTGGGGACAGGAATTAGAGGGGGCGAGCAGTACTTC. This gives the protein CASSLGTGIRGGEQYF.

This chain uses TRBV9 with TRBJ2-3; no clear D. Per the germline V gene, CDR1 is SGDLS and CDR2 is YYNGEE. V was trimmed by 3 bases and J by 2 bases, leaving 7 bases between them. The CDR3 runs 13 residues. CDR3 in DNA: TGTGCCAGCAGCGAGAGATACACAGATACGCAGTATTTT. This translates into CASSERYTDTQYF.

This clone was seen only a few times. The gene calls are TRBV5-4 and TRBJ1-1; D not certain. CDR1 SGHNT and CDR2 YYREEE come from the germline V gene (reference sequence). The V end lost 4 bases, the J end lost 11 bases, and 15 bases lay between the germline ends. This CDR3 has 12 residues. CDR3 residues: CASSPGGLGAFF. In DNA, the CDR3 is TGTGCCAGCAGCCCTGGTGGGCTTGGGGCTTTCTTT.

The chain employs TRBV21-1 and TRBJ1-2. TRBV21-1 is classified as a pseudogene. CDR3 length equals 14 residues. Here the CDR3 reads CASSKTGGYYGYTF. The CDR3 coding sequence is TGTGCCAGCAGCAAAACGGGCGGGTACTATGGCTACACCTTC.

The V call is TRBV9, the J call TRBJ1-1; D not resolved. Deletions cut 0 bases from V and 1 base from J, with 10 bases between. This CDR3 spans 15 amino acids. Germline V lookup: CDR1 SGDLS, CDR2 YYNGEE. The CDR3 DNA sequence: TGTGCCAGCAGCGTAGTACCGGCGGGGAACACTGAAGCTTTCTTT. The encoded protein is CASSVVPAGNTEAFF.

V usage is TRBV3-1 (or the pseudogene TRBV3-2) and J usage is TRBJ2-2; TRBD2 matches 9 bases. The CDR3 runs 19 residues. V lost 0 bases and J lost 3; bases outside the gene matches: 11. CDR1 LGHDT and CDR2 YNNKEL come from the germline V gene (reference sequence). The CDR3 DNA reads TGTGCCAGCAGCCAAGACCGACTAGCGGTCATGGGCGACACCGGGGAGCTGTTTTTT. Translating it yields CASSQDRLAVMGDTGELFF.

This chain connects TRBV7-9 to TRBJ1-2; D is ambiguous. The CDR3 covers 16 residues. Trimming cost V 2 bases and J 0 bases, with 13 bases left between them. Germline assignment: CDR1 SEHNR and CDR2 FQNEAQ (reference sequence). The DNA for the CDR3 is TGTGCCAGCAGCTTAAGTCTCAGCGGGGCTAACTATGGCTACACCTTC. It specifies CASSLSLSGANYGYTF. Together with reference TRBV7-9 and TRBJ1-2, the CDR3 gives the full variable domain: DTGVSQNPRHKITKRGQNVTFRCDPISEHNRLYWYRQTLGQGPEFLTYFQNEAQLEKSRLLSDRFSAERPKGSFSTLEIQRTEQGDSAMYLCASSLSLSGANYGYTFGSGTRLTVV.